Listed here are 20 T cell receptor beta chains from one sample, sequenced in a study of T cells in narcolepsy. The protocol was immunoSEQ multiplex PCR, while the TCRdb copy is restricted to in-frame clones and leaves out a portion. The top ten hold about 1.1% of the sample, which has more than 20,000 clones, 92% seen once. Material for sequencing was CD45RA- memory CD4+ T cells from PBMCs. The source is a human donor with narcolepsy.

This chain links TRBV6-1 with TRBJ2-7; 7 bases agree with TRBD2. Unmatched junction bases numbered 10, after V lost 8 bases and J lost 3 bases. This CDR3 is 14 amino acids long. Germline loops: CDR1 MNHNS, CDR2 SASEGT. In DNA form, the CDR3 reads TGTGCCAGCCGTTCCCTAGCGGTCTTCTACGAGCAGTACTTC. This encodes CASRSLAVFYEQYF.

The chain has TRBV5-8 and TRBJ2-7; tentative D call: TRBD1 (5 bases). The CDR3 length is 15 residues. Germline V gene sequence: CDR1 SGHTS, CDR2 YDEGEE. The V and J ends lost 2 bases and 3 bases respectively, with 15 bases between them. CDR3 amino acids: CASSFRQTRSYEQYF. Here the CDR3 DNA reads TGTGCCAGCAGCTTTCGACAGACCCGGAGCTACGAGCAGTACTTC.

J is TRBJ2-5 and V is TRBV11-2, with 7 bases that match TRBD2. With 5 bases clipped from V and 5 bases from J, the junction kept 23 bases outside the gene matches. From germline, CDR1 is SGHAT and CDR2 FQNNGV. This CDR3 has 19 amino acids. The CDR3 sequence: CASSQRGGKGGRMVETQYF. CDR3 bases: TGTGCCAGCAGCCAGAGGGGTGGAAAGGGAGGGCGGATGGTCGAGACCCAGTACTTC.

This chain connects TRBV11-2 to TRBJ2-2; D is uncertain. Trimming shortened V by 5 bases and J by 6 bases, and 19 bases separated the two germline ends. CDR1 is SGHAT, CDR2 FQNNGV, per germline. The CDR3 has 16 amino acids. The CDR3 bases are TGTGCCAGCAGCGATATATTGAAAGTTGGTTCCGGGGAGCTGTTTTTT. As protein: CASSDILKVGSGELFF.

V usage is TRBV11-2 and J usage is TRBJ2-7; D possibly corresponds to TRBD2 (7 bases). The CDR3 is 18 amino acids. From germline, CDR1 is SGHAT and CDR2 FQNNGV. Trimming left V 1 base short and J 1 base short, with 20 bases between. The DNA for the CDR3 is TGTGCCAGCAGCTTAGGACCCCCTGGGGGGGCGGTATCCTACGAGCAGTACTTC. Its protein is CASSLGPPGGAVSYEQYF. Complete variable domain (other parts from reference TRBV11-2 and TRBJ2-7): EAGVAQSPRYKIIEKRQSVAFWCNPISGHATLYWYQQILGQGPKLLIQFQNNGVVDDSQLPKDRFSAERLKGVDSTLKIQPAKLEDSAVYLCASSLGPPGGAVSYEQYFGPGTRLTVT.

Note on this clone: Other nucleotide sequences from this sample produce the same CDR3. This CDR3 is CAVPRRASGYNEQFF. The CDR3 region has the DNA TGTGCCGTTCCCCGTCGGGCTAGCGGATACAATGAGCAGTTCTTC. This chain joins TRBV2 and TRBJ2-1, with 7 bases identical to TRBD2. CDR1 and CDR2 from the germline V gene are SNHLY and FYNNEI. Losses at the gene ends were 11 bases for V and 4 bases for J; bases not matched to a gene: 14. The CDR3 has 15 amino acids.

In this sample, this clone turned up once. The chain links TRBV4-2 to TRBJ2-7; D perhaps matches TRBD2 (6 bases). Germline values: CDR1 LGHNA, CDR2 YNFKEQ. CDR3 length equals 15 residues. V shed 0 bases and J shed 2 bases, with 11 bases lying between them. The CDR3 is CASSQEGGETYEQYF. The CDR3 nucleotides read TGTGCCAGCAGCCAAGAAGGCGGGGAGACCTACGAGCAGTACTTC.

The chain links TRBV2 to TRBJ2-7, with D possibly being TRBD1 or TRBD2 (7 bases each). The germline V gene has CDR1 SNHLY and CDR2 FYNNEI. The CDR3 spans 14 residues. Trimming left V 8 bases short and J 1 base short, with 15 bases between. The CDR3 DNA is TGTGCCAGCGGGGAGGGGACAGAGTCCTACGAGCAGTACTTC. This encodes CASGEGTESYEQYF.

V gene TRBV6-5 combines with J gene TRBJ2-3; 10 nucleotides align to TRBD2. Per germline, CDR1 MNHEY and CDR2 SVGAGI. The CDR3 sequence is 15 residues long. The trim removed 5 bases at V and 3 bases at J, leaving 5 bases unmatched. CDR3 in amino acids: CASSGSSGSTDTQYF. CDR3 DNA sequence: TGTGCCAGCAGTGGATCTAGCGGGAGTACAGATACGCAGTATTTT.

The chain uses TRBV7-2 and TRBJ2-7; unclear D gene. Germline V gene data show CDR1 as SGHTA and CDR2 as FQGNSA. The CDR3 has 14 amino acids. The germline V and J ends were trimmed by 1 base and 2 bases, with 9 bases remaining between them. The CDR3 region is CASSLGGLTYEQYF. The CDR3 DNA reads as TGTGCCAGCAGCTTAGGTGGGCTAACCTACGAGCAGTACTTC.

This rearrangement joins TRBV19 to TRBJ2-1; D unresolved. This CDR3 is built from 14 residues. Germline assignment: CDR1 LNHDA and CDR2 SQIVND (reference sequence). The V and J ends lost 5 bases and 8 bases respectively, with 16 bases between them. The CDR3 region is CASSSRGARDEQFF. In nucleotides, the CDR3 is TGTGCCAGTAGTTCCCGAGGAGCGAGAGATGAGCAGTTCTTC.

The chain's CDR3 is CASSWSVRTDTQYF. CDR3 nucleotide sequence: TGTGCCAGCAGTTGGAGCGTACGCACAGATACGCAGTATTTT. The chain is built from TRBV6-6 and TRBJ2-3; D remains ambiguous. Germline V gene sequence: CDR1 MNHNY, CDR2 SVGAGI (reference sequence). With 4 bases removed from V and 1 base from J, the gap between germline ends came to 9 bases. The CDR3 runs 14 residues.

The chain is built from TRBV7-2 and TRBJ2-3; the D is unclear. V was shortened by 5 bases and J by 5 bases, with 11 bases between the two germline ends. Germline loops: CDR1 SGHTA, CDR2 FQGNSA. The CDR3 loop spans 13 amino acids. The DNA for the CDR3 is TGTGCCAGCAGCCCCGTACTGGTAGATACGCAGTATTTT. This sequence encodes CASSPVLVDTQYF.

The V call is TRBV10-3, the J call TRBJ2-7; 7 positions match TRBD1. V shed 7 bases, J shed 1 base, and the junction held 7 bases outside the gene matches. Germline values: CDR1 ENHRY, CDR2 SYGVKD. CDR3 length: 14 amino acids. CDR3 bases: TGTGCCATCACGTCCGGGGACAGATCCTACGAGCAGTACTTC. Its translation is CAITSGDRSYEQYF.

The chain carries TRBV28 and TRBJ1-2; D not resolved. Per the germline V gene, CDR1 is MDHEN and CDR2 is SYDVKM. The V gene lost 6 bases and the J gene lost 1 base, with 15 bases spanning the gap. The CDR3 loop spans 15 amino acids. As DNA, the CDR3 is TGTGCCAGCAGCCGATTGACCCAGGTTAACTATGGCTACACCTTC. It translates to CASSRLTQVNYGYTF.

V gene TRBV5-1 combines with J gene TRBJ1-2; D is undetermined. Germline V lookup: CDR1 SGHRS, CDR2 YFSETQ. V lost 1 base to trimming and J lost 1 base, with 8 bases between them. The CDR3 extends over 14 amino acids. CDR3 nucleotide sequence: TGCGCCAGCAGCTTGTTCCCGGGTAACTATGGCTACACCTTC. Its translation is CASSLFPGNYGYTF.

This chain joins TRBV28 and TRBJ2-7; TRBD2 agrees at 8 bases. Germline assignment: CDR1 MDHEN and CDR2 SYDVKM. CDR3 length: 17 residues. J was trimmed by 4 bases and V by 7 bases; bases with no gene match: 18. CDR3 residues: CASMGLSQTSDLYEQYF. CDR3 coding DNA: TGTGCCAGCATGGGGCTTAGTCAGACTAGCGACTTATACGAGCAGTACTTC.

V usage is TRBV30 and J usage is TRBJ1-5; D is possibly TRBD1 (5 bases). In germline, CDR1 is GTSNPN, CDR2 SVGIG (reference sequence). The CDR3 runs 13 residues. Trimming took 1 base from V and 4 from J, leaving 8 bases between them. In DNA, the CDR3 is TGTGCCTGGAGTGGGGGGTGGAATCAGCCCCAGCATTTT. It translates to CAWSGGWNQPQHF.

The V gene is TRBV28, the J gene TRBJ2-5; no clear D gene. V was clipped by 5 bases and J by 5 bases, with 15 bases between them. The CDR3 length is 14 residues. From germline, CDR1 is MDHEN and CDR2 SYDVKM. The CDR3 loop is CASSRVSSLETQYF. For the CDR3, the DNA is TGTGCCAGCAGTCGGGTCTCCTCCCTCGAGACCCAGTACTTC.

This clone occurred once. J is TRBJ1-5 and V is TRBV10-3, with 7 bases identical to TRBD1. The V gene's germline CDR1 is ENHRY and CDR2 SYGVKD. The CDR3 is 13 residues long. J was trimmed by 5 bases and V by 6 bases; bases with no gene match: 4. CDR3 nucleotides: TGTGCCATCAGACAGGGGCTGGATCAGCCCCAGCATTTT. Translated, it gives CAIRQGLDQPQHF.